The 16 T cell receptor beta chains given below trace back to one sample, sequenced in a study of radiotherapy plus CTLA-4 blockade in lung cancer. Measured with immunoSEQ multiplex PCR; TCRdb has only the in-frame clones, and not every one. The sample consists of tens of thousands of clones, around 82% of them appearing once. Sample: peripheral blood, taken from a patient treated with radiotherapy plus ipilimumab. These receptor sequences come from a human donor with non-small cell lung cancer who had stable disease on radiotherapy plus ipilimumab.

The chain uses TRBV7-6 and TRBJ2-5, with D possibly being TRBD1 or TRBD2 (5 bases each). V lost 6 bases and J 1 base, leaving 12 bases between the germline ends. The CDR3 totals 14 residues. CDR1 and CDR2 (germline): SGHVS, FNYEAQ. CDR3 coding DNA: TGTGCCAGCAGACCTGGGACGGCCCAAGAGACCCAGTACTTC. This encodes CASRPGTAQETQYF. Looking up the rest from reference TRBV7-6 and TRBJ2-5 gives the full variable domain: GAGVSQSPRYKVTKRGQDVALRCDPISGHVSLYWYRQALGQGPEFLTYFNYEAQQDKSGLPNDRFSAERPEGSISTLTIQRTEQRDSAMYRCASRPGTAQETQYFGPGTRLLVL.

The chain couples TRBV14 to TRBJ1-5, with TRBD1 matching 8 bases. The CDR3 contains 20 residues. V was pared by 0 bases and J by 0 bases, with 13 bases of the junction left unmatched. Germline CDR1 reads SGHDN; CDR2 reads FVKESK. Written as DNA, the CDR3 is TGTGCCAGCAGCCAAGATTTGCTGGACAGGGACCTTTATAGCAATCAGCCCCAGCATTTT. It encodes CASSQDLLDRDLYSNQPQHF.

The V call is TRBV7-6, the J call TRBJ1-2; tentatively, D is TRBD1 (5 bases). Germline CDR1 reads SGHVS; CDR2 reads FNYEAQ. The ends were cut back, 6 bases at V and 8 bases at J, with 10 bases in the middle. This CDR3 has 11 residues. The CDR3 here is CASSTGRGYTF. The CDR3 region has the DNA TGTGCCAGCAGTACAGGAAGGGGCTACACCTTC.

The rearrangement joins TRBV11-2 to TRBJ2-3; the D is unclear. This CDR3 spans 14 amino acids. The V end was cut by 7 bases, the J end by 0 bases, with 11 bases between. Looked up from germline, CDR1 is SGHAT and CDR2 is FQNNGV. The CDR3 reads CASIPGPSTDTQYF. The CDR3 DNA is TGTGCCAGCATCCCTGGACCTAGCACAGATACGCAGTATTTT.

The chain combines TRBV18 with TRBJ2-1; TRBD2 matches 10 bases. CDR3 length: 16 amino acids. Germline-derived CDR1 and CDR2 are KGHSH and LQKENI. V lost 2 bases and J lost 9; bases outside the gene matches: 10. CDR3 DNA: TGTGCCAGCTCACCAAGCGGGACTAGCGCTCCAGGTGAGCAGTTCTTC. It yields the protein CASSPSGTSAPGEQFF.

The chain uses TRBV29-1 and TRBJ1-4; no definite D call. Trimming removed 6 bases at V and 5 bases at J, with 13 bases between. There are 13 residues in the CDR3. The germline V gene encodes CDR1 SQVTM and CDR2 ANQGSEA. The CDR3 here is CSVAQSRNEKLFF. As DNA, the CDR3 is TGCAGCGTGGCCCAGAGCCGGAATGAAAAACTGTTTTTT.

This clone has just one count. V and J are TRBV6-6 and TRBJ1-2; tentatively, D is TRBD1 (5 bases). Trimming stripped 5 bases from V and 6 bases from J, with 13 bases between. This CDR3 contains 13 residues. Germline CDR1 and CDR2: MNHNY and SVGAGI (reference sequence). The CDR3 spells CASSPSGLDGYTF. In nucleotides, the CDR3 is TGTGCCAGCAGTCCATCAGGGTTAGATGGCTACACCTTC.

V is TRBV28 and J is TRBJ1-2; D possibly corresponds to TRBD1 (6 bases). Germline CDR1 reads MDHEN; CDR2 reads SYDVKM. CDR3 length equals 13 residues. V gave up 7 bases and J gave up 8 bases, with 17 bases separating them. The CDR3 region has the DNA TGTGCCAGCACGAGCGGGGGGCCAGCGGGCTACACCTTC. Its translation: CASTSGGPAGYTF.

This clone was seen only once. This chain links TRBV11-3 with TRBJ1-4; 7 bases fit TRBD1. Trimming removed 2 bases from V and 8 bases from J; junction bases left unmatched: 11. This CDR3 region has 16 residues. Per germline, CDR1 SGHNT and CDR2 YENEEA. The CDR3 DNA reads TGTGCCAGCAGCTTACGGCAGGGGGTAAAAGAGGAAAAACTGTTTTTT. Amino acids: CASSLRQGVKEEKLFF.

The sample holds a few counts of this clone. This chain uses TRBV10-2 with TRBJ2-3; possible D gene TRBD1, 5 bases. The V gene lost 6 bases and the J gene lost 7 bases, with 8 bases spanning the gap. CDR3 size: 11 residues. The V gene's germline CDR1 is WSHSY and CDR2 SAAADI. This CDR3 is CASRTANTQYF. The CDR3, as DNA: TGCGCCAGCAGGACAGCTAATACGCAGTATTTT.

This sequence joins TRBV5-8 and TRBJ2-5; possibly TRBD2 for D (5 bases). Germline assignment: CDR1 SGHTS and CDR2 YDEGEE. Trimming pared 4 bases from V and 5 bases from J, leaving 18 bases between. The CDR3 is made up of 15 amino acids. Here the CDR3 reads CASSNEGDPRETQYF. The CDR3 coding sequence is TGTGCCAGCAGCAACGAGGGTGATCCCAGGGAGACCCAGTACTTC.

This clone has a single count. The chain carries TRBV5-5 and TRBJ2-2; D is unresolved. Trimming shortened V by 2 bases and J by 4 bases, and 6 bases separated the two germline ends. The length of the CDR3 is 13 residues. CDR1 SGHKS and CDR2 YYEKEE come from the germline V gene (reference sequence). CDR3 amino acids: CASSLRATGELFF. Written as DNA, the CDR3 is TGTGCCAGCAGCTTACGGGCCACCGGGGAGCTGTTTTTT.

The V and J genes are TRBV5-1 and TRBJ2-5; 8 nucleotides align to TRBD2. J lost 2 bases, V lost 4 bases, and 7 bases had no gene match. From germline, CDR1 is SGHRS and CDR2 YFSETQ. The CDR3 loop spans 15 amino acids. The CDR3: CASSVSGALQETQYF. CDR3 in DNA: TGCGCCAGCAGCGTTAGCGGGGCGCTACAAGAGACCCAGTACTTC.

This clone has just one count. The chain couples TRBV27 to TRBJ2-1, with 9 bases identical to TRBD2. The CDR3 contains 15 residues. The germline gives CDR1 MNHEY, CDR2 SMNVEV (reference sequence). V trimming: 8 bases; J trimming: 3 bases; junction bases outside the gene matches: 8. The CDR3 spells CASLRGGGVYNEQFF. The CDR3 DNA is TGTGCCAGCCTTAGGGGCGGGGGGGTCTACAATGAGCAGTTCTTC.

This clone has a single count. This chain links TRBV12-5 with TRBJ2-3, with D maybe TRBD2 (6 bases). The CDR3 has 15 residues. Germline assignment: CDR1 LGHNT and CDR2 FRNRAP. Trimming removed 8 bases from V and 3 bases from J, with 18 bases in between. The CDR3 loop is CASLRESLRTDTQYF. DNA of the CDR3: TGTGCTAGTCTGCGGGAATCGTTGAGGACAGATACGCAGTATTTT.

This sequence joins TRBV4-2 and TRBJ2-3; 7 nucleotides match TRBD1. Trimming at V came to 1 base and at J to 1 base, leaving 2 bases not matched to a gene. Germline V gene sequence: CDR1 LGHNA, CDR2 YNFKEQ. The CDR3 runs to 15 residues. The CDR3 is CASSQGTGGTDTQYF. The CDR3 region has the DNA TGTGCCAGCAGCCAAGGCACAGGGGGCACAGATACGCAGTATTTT.